The 21 T cell receptor beta chains listed next were all sequenced from one sample in a study of blood T cell repertoires in COVID-19. Clones were read by immunoSEQ multiplex PCR, and TCRdb kept only the in-frame ones, dropping some. The sample lists over 300,000 clones; around 90% were seen once. Sequencing was done on a sample of peripheral blood. Source of these receptors: a man aged 18 to 30 with active or convalescent COVID-19.

The V and J genes are TRBV7-2 and TRBJ2-1; unclear D gene. The CDR3 totals 14 residues. Trimming shortened V by 8 bases and J by 3 bases, and 14 bases separated the two germline ends. Germline loops: CDR1 SGHTA, CDR2 FQGNSA. This chain's CDR3 is CASVSLSLYNEQFF. Here the CDR3 DNA reads TGTGCCAGCGTCTCGCTAAGTCTCTACAATGAGCAGTTCTTC.

The chain couples TRBV7-3 to TRBJ2-1, with TRBD2 identical over 12 bases. The CDR3 extends over 18 amino acids. CDR1 is SGHTA, CDR2 FQGTGA, per germline. Losses at the gene ends were 0 bases for V and 8 bases for J; bases not matched to a gene: 11. The CDR3 DNA reads as TGTGCCAGCAGCTTAACCCCCCTTGCTAGCGGGGGGGCCTATGAGCAGTTCTTC. Residues: CASSLTPLASGGAYEQFF.

The chain employs TRBV21-1 and TRBJ2-7; the tabulated D call, TRBD1, remains unverified against the DNA. TRBV21-1 is annotated as a pseudogene. The CDR3 runs 18 residues. CDR3 coding DNA: TGTGCCAGCAGCAAAGGATGGGGGCAGCATCAGTTGACCTACGAGCAGTACTTC. It yields the protein CASSKGWGQHQLTYEQYF.

The chain recombines TRBV4-2 with TRBJ1-5; 8 bases match TRBD1. The germline CDR1 and CDR2 sequences are LGHNA and YNFKEQ. This CDR3 region has 14 residues. The junction had 1 base not matched to a gene; V was cut back by 4 bases and J by 2 bases. In nucleotides, the CDR3 is TGTGCCAGCAGCCTGGACAGGGGCAATCAGCCCCAGCATTTT. Residues: CASSLDRGNQPQHF.

The sample holds a few counts of this clone. This sequence joins TRBV27 and TRBJ1-6, with a weak D call TRBD1 (6 bases). Trimming stripped 3 bases from V and 8 bases from J, with 14 bases between. This CDR3 has 15 residues. Per the germline V gene, CDR1 is MNHEY and CDR2 is SMNVEV (reference sequence). CDR3 bases: TGTGCCAGCAGTTTCGAACAGGGAAAATATTCACCCCTCCACTTT. Protein sequence: CASSFEQGKYSPLHF.

The chain carries TRBV4-3 and TRBJ2-1; perhaps TRBD2 as D (6 bases). CDR1 and CDR2 (germline): LGHNA, YSLEER. This CDR3 has 19 residues. V gave up 3 bases and J gave up 6 bases, with 27 bases separating them. CDR3 protein: CASSQNVAGGGDSSNEQFF. The CDR3 nucleotides are TGCGCCAGCAGCCAGAACGTGGCGGGCGGAGGGGATTCAAGCAATGAGCAGTTCTTC.

The chain couples TRBV6-5 to TRBJ1-6; D not resolved. The CDR3 consists of 13 residues. Per the germline V gene, CDR1 is MNHEY and CDR2 is SVGAGI. V lost 3 bases to trimming and J lost 7 bases, with 7 bases between them. CDR3 in amino acids: CASSYAGNSPLHF. The CDR3 DNA is TGTGCCAGCAGTTATGCCGGGAATTCACCCCTCCACTTT.

The V call is TRBV6-5, the J call TRBJ1-4; TRBD1 matches 8 bases. The CDR3 loop spans 14 amino acids. The V gene end was trimmed by 4 bases and the J gene end by 5 bases; junction bases not matched to a gene: 3. In germline, CDR1 is MNHEY, CDR2 SVGAGI. The CDR3 loop reads CASSSDRGNEKLFF. The CDR3 DNA reads TGTGCCAGCAGTTCCGACAGGGGAAATGAAAAACTGTTTTTT.

The gene calls are TRBV7-9 and TRBJ1-4; tentatively, D is TRBD1 (6 bases). The CDR3 runs to 16 residues. CDR1 SEHNR and CDR2 FQNEAQ come from the germline V gene (reference sequence). Trimming cost V 5 bases and J 4 bases, with 17 bases left between them. CDR3 coding DNA: TGTGCCAGCAGCGCGCCGGGACACCTCAATAATGAAAAACTGTTTTTT. Amino acids: CASSAPGHLNNEKLFF.

The gene calls are TRBV2 and TRBJ2-7, with TRBD2 as a possible D gene (7 bases). This CDR3 region has 13 residues. Germline V gene sequence: CDR1 SNHLY, CDR2 FYNNEI. V was clipped by 4 bases and J by 5 bases, with 12 bases between them. CDR3 sequence reads: CASSVGGLNEQYF. CDR3 bases: TGTGCCAGCAGTGTCGGGGGGCTGAACGAGCAGTACTTC. Full variable domain (rest looked up from reference TRBV2 and TRBJ2-7): EPEVTQTPSHQVTQMGQEVILRCVPISNHLYFYWYRQILGQKVEFLVSFYNNEISEKSEIFDDQFSVERPDGSNFTLKIRSTKLEDSAMYFCASSVGGLNEQYFGPGTRLTVT.

This chain uses TRBV5-8 with TRBJ2-1; D unclear. CDR3 length equals 13 residues. The germline V gene encodes CDR1 SGHTS and CDR2 YDEGEE. V shed 4 bases and J shed 0 bases, with 5 bases lying between them. The chain's CDR3 is CASSTRSYNEQFF. CDR3 DNA: TGTGCCAGCAGCACTCGCTCCTACAATGAGCAGTTCTTC.

The chain combines TRBV7-6 with TRBJ2-5, with a tentative D call TRBD2 (5 bases). V lost 5 bases to trimming and J lost 4 bases, with 14 bases between them. There are 14 residues in the CDR3. Germline V CDR1 and CDR2: SGHVS, FNYEAQ. The CDR3 DNA reads as TGTGCCAGCAGCCTGAGGGCCTGGGTAGAGACCCAGTACTTC. This gives the protein CASSLRAWVETQYF.

The V and J genes are TRBV2 and TRBJ1-1; the match to TRBD1 covers 8 bases. The CDR3 runs 14 residues. V shed 7 bases and J 2 bases; nucleotides not matched to a gene: 6. Germline CDR1 and CDR2: SNHLY and FYNNEI. The CDR3 is CASMITGGNTEAFF. CDR3 DNA: TGTGCCAGCATGATCACAGGGGGAAACACTGAAGCTTTCTTT.

CDR3: CASSADSNEKLFF. The CDR3 coding sequence is TGTGCCAGCAGCGCGGACAGTAATGAAAAACTGTTTTTT. The chain joins TRBV7-2 to TRBJ1-4; D may be TRBD1 (6 bases). This CDR3 is built from 13 residues. Trimming removed 5 bases from V and 4 bases from J, with 8 bases in between. Germline CDR1 SGHTA, CDR2 FQGNSA. The full variable domain, with the rest looked up from reference TRBV7-2 and TRBJ1-4, is GAGVSQSPSNKVTEKGKDVELRCDPISGHTALYWYRQSLGQGLEFLIYFQGNSAPDKSGLPSDRFSAERTGGSVSTLTIQRTQQEDSAVYLCASSADSNEKLFFGSGTQLSVL.

The rearrangement joins TRBV7-9 to TRBJ1-2; D ambiguous. The germline V gene has CDR1 SEHNR and CDR2 FQNEAQ (reference sequence). The CDR3 spans 13 residues. The V and J ends lost 5 bases and 3 bases respectively, with 10 bases between them. The CDR3, as DNA: TGTGCCAGCAGCCCCCCAGGCTACTATGGCTACACCTTC. It translates to CASSPPGYYGYTF.

The chain uses TRBV6-5 and TRBJ1-3; 8 bases align to TRBD1. The CDR3 sequence is 15 residues long. Unmatched junction bases numbered 7, after V lost 6 bases and J lost 3 bases. Germline CDR1 and CDR2: MNHEY and SVGAGI. The CDR3 DNA follows: TGTGCCAGCAGGGAGCAGGGGGCCTTTGGAAACACCATATATTTT. It is translated as CASREQGAFGNTIYF.

V gene TRBV10-3 combines with J gene TRBJ2-5, with D possibly being TRBD2 (7 bases). From germline, CDR1 is ENHRY and CDR2 SYGVKD. V was shortened by 11 bases and J by 5 bases, with 12 bases between the two germline ends. CDR3 length: 11 amino acids. The CDR3 region is CAGGAGETQYF. The CDR3 coding sequence is TGTGCCGGGGGGGCTGGGGAGACCCAGTACTTC.

This chain links TRBV2 with TRBJ1-6; D uncertain. CDR3 length equals 16 residues. Per the germline V gene, CDR1 is SNHLY and CDR2 is FYNNEI. V was cut by 6 bases and J by 0 bases, with 12 bases left in between. This CDR3 is CASRDDKSSYNSPLHF. In DNA form, the CDR3 reads TGTGCCAGCAGAGACGACAAGAGCTCCTATAATTCACCCCTCCACTTT.

A remark on this clone: Other DNA sequences within the sample encode an identical CDR3. The chain uses TRBV29-1 and TRBJ2-2, with 9 bases lining up with TRBD1. This CDR3 is 14 amino acids long. The germline gives CDR1 SQVTM, CDR2 ANQGSEA. Losses at the gene ends were 4 bases for V and 3 bases for J; bases not matched to a gene: 3. Here the CDR3 DNA reads TGCAGCGTTGCTCGGACAGGGGACACCGGGGAGCTGTTTTTT. Translating gives CSVARTGDTGELFF.

V gene TRBV4-1 combines with J gene TRBJ1-1; TRBD1 matches at 7 bases. The CDR3 spans 18 residues. Germline-derived CDR1 and CDR2 are MGHRA and YSYEKL. Trimming removed 0 bases from V and 1 base from J; junction bases left unmatched: 11. Written as DNA, the CDR3 is TGCGCCAGCAGCCAAGAAGGGGGCGTTTCTAAAGCGAACACTGAAGCTTTCTTT. This codes for CASSQEGGVSKANTEAFF.

V and J are TRBV4-3 and TRBJ2-1; 12 nucleotides match TRBD2. The junction had 4 bases not matched to a gene; V was cut back by 3 bases and J by 7 bases. Germline V gene lookup returns CDR1 LGHNA and CDR2 YSLEER. There are 15 residues in the CDR3. Here the CDR3 DNA reads TGCGCCAGCAGCCATTTAACTAGCGGGGGGAATGAGCAGTTCTTC. Translation gives CASSHLTSGGNEQFF.